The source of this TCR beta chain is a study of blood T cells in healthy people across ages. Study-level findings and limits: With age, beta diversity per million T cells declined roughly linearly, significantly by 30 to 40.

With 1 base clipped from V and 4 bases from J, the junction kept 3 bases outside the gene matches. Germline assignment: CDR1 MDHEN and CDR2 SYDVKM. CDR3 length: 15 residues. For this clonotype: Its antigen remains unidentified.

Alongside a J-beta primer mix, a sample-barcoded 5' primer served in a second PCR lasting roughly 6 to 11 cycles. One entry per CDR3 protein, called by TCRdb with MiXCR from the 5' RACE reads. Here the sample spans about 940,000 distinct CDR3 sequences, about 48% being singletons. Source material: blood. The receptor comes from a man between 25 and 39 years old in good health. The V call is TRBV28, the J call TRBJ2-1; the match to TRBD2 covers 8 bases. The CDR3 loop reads CASSLSRGVYNEQFF. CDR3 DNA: TGTGCCAGCAGTTTATCGCGGGGGGTATACAATGAGCAGTTCTTC. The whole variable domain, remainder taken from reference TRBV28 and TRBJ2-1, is DVKVTQSSRYLVKRTGEKVFLECVQDMDHENMFWYRQDPGLGLRLIYFSYDVKMKEKGDIPEGYSVSREKKERFSLILESASTNQTSMYLCASSLSRGVYNEQFFGPGTRLTVL.